Each of the 32 T cell receptor beta chains below was sequenced from the same sample in a study of regulatory T cells in long-lasting Graves disease (dated by TCRdb to the early 2020s). Interpreted using the paper, the time point label stands for: newly diagnosed GD, antithyroid drugs for less than 3 months. RNA was extracted from PBMCs in TRIzol for both TCR sequencing and RNA sequencing. The method was multiplex PCR. The data were produced on an Illumina HiSeq 4000. TCR beta libraries were built with iRepertoire HTBI primers and Arm-PCR amplification of CDR3 regions. TCRdb passed the public sequencing reads through fastp at Q25 and MiXCR, retaining productive beta sequences. Rows matching on CDR3 protein sequence are summarized as one entry with the most common DNA and genes. The sample table records 400,000 to 500,000 distinct CDR3 sequences; 11% to 15% of these occur just once. The ten largest clones represent roughly 15% of the sample.

This same sample was also taken into another study, of T cells in Graves' hyperthyroidism and ophthalmopathy.

Sample: peripheral blood mononuclear cells (PBMCs), taken at new diagnosis, from a patient treated with antithyroid drugs. The receptor source for this set is a woman aged 45 to 65 with Graves disease. Donor details come from another sample of the same person, matched by shared clones.

The chain links TRBV5-1 to TRBJ1-6; D gene uncertain. Germline V gene data show CDR1 as SGHRS and CDR2 as YFSETQ. CDR3 size: 17 residues. Trimming took 0 bases from V and 7 from J, leaving 17 bases between them. The CDR3 sequence is CASSLGTPQDANSPLHF. CDR3 sequence (DNA): TGCGCCAGCAGCTTGGGGACTCCTCAGGACGCGAATTCACCCCTCCACTTT.

This clonotype has more than one count but fewer than ten. The chain joins TRBV9 to TRBJ2-1; 7 bases are shared with TRBD2. J gave up 4 bases and V 0 bases, and 7 bases lay outside the gene matches. This CDR3 comprises 16 residues. Germline-derived CDR1 and CDR2 are SGDLS and YYNGEE. The CDR3 nucleotides read TGTGCCAGCAGCGTAGAGGCGGGAGTGGGATACAATGAGCAGTTCTTC. It specifies CASSVEAGVGYNEQFF.

The V gene is TRBV27, the J gene TRBJ2-7, with 10 bases aligning to TRBD2. CDR1 and CDR2 from the germline V gene are MNHEY and SMNVEV (reference sequence). The CDR3 has 14 residues. V was pared by 2 bases and J by 5 bases, with 3 bases of the junction left unmatched. In DNA form, the CDR3 reads TGTGCCAGCAGTTTACTAGCGGGAGTCCACGAGCAGTACTTC. Protein product: CASSLLAGVHEQYF.

This clonotype was recorded at least ten times. V usage is TRBV3-1 and J usage is TRBJ2-1, with 13 bases aligning to TRBD2. The V and J ends lost 4 bases and 12 bases, in that order; junction bases with no gene match: 6. This CDR3 spans 14 amino acids. Germline CDR1 LGHDT, CDR2 YNNKEL (reference sequence). CDR3: CASSPGLAGVRQFF. CDR3 DNA: TGTGCCAGCAGCCCCGGACTAGCGGGAGTTCGGCAGTTCTTC.

V is TRBV12-3 or TRBV12-4 and J is TRBJ2-2; no clear D gene. This CDR3 contains 14 residues. Trimming cost V 6 bases and J 3 bases, with 11 bases left between them. The CDR3 nucleotides read TGTGCCAGCAGCCAAGACATCTACACCGGGGAGCTGTTTTTT. It codes for CASSQDIYTGELFF.

This clonotype was seen many times. J is TRBJ2-4 and V is TRBV3-1, with a tentative D call TRBD2 (5 bases). Trimming pared 0 bases from V and 13 bases from J, leaving 13 bases between. This CDR3 is 13 amino acids long. Looked up from germline, CDR1 is LGHDT and CDR2 is YNNKEL (reference sequence). CDR3 coding DNA: TGTGCCAGCAGCCAAGATCTTCGGGGAGACCAGTACTTC. Amino acid sequence: CASSQDLRGDQYF.

At least ten counts were recorded for this clonotype. The chain has TRBV28 and TRBJ1-4; no reliable D call. The V end was cut by 1 base, the J end by 1 base, with 10 bases between. The CDR3 sequence is 16 residues long. Germline CDR1 and CDR2: MDHEN and SYDVKM. CDR3: CASSLFGIITNEKLFF. Here the CDR3 DNA reads TGTGCCAGCAGTTTATTTGGGATCATAACTAATGAAAAACTGTTTTTT.

This clonotype was seen at least ten times. V is TRBV28 and J is TRBJ1-4, with 9 bases lining up with TRBD1. Germline V gene lookup returns CDR1 MDHEN and CDR2 SYDVKM. This CDR3 spans 17 amino acids. V shed 6 bases, J shed 4 bases, and the junction held 12 bases outside the gene matches. The CDR3 DNA reads TGTGCCAGCAGCCCAGGGACAGGGAAAGACTTTAATGAAAAACTGTTTTTT. Its translation: CASSPGTGKDFNEKLFF.

This chain connects TRBV7-8 to TRBJ2-3; 9 nucleotides align to TRBD2. Germline loops: CDR1 SGHVS, CDR2 FQNEAQ. CDR3 length: 15 residues. V lost 5 bases to trimming and J lost 2 bases; unmatched junction nucleotides: 5. CDR3 loop: CASSKREALTDTQYF. The CDR3 bases are TGTGCCAGCAGCAAGCGGGAGGCCCTCACAGATACGCAGTATTTT.

There are many counts of this clonotype. CDR3 DNA sequence: TGTGCCAGTAGTATGAGGGCCACTGAAGCTTTCTTT. Its translation: CASSMRATEAFF. The rearrangement uses TRBV19 and TRBJ1-1, with unresolved D. Per the germline V gene, CDR1 is LNHDA and CDR2 is SQIVND (reference sequence). Trimming took off 3 bases at V and 4 bases at J, with 6 bases between the two ends. The CDR3 covers 12 residues.

There are many counts of this clonotype. V gene TRBV11-2 combines with J gene TRBJ1-1, with unresolved D. Germline V gene sequence: CDR1 SGHAT, CDR2 FQNNGV. Trimming left V 3 bases short and J 3 bases short, with 5 bases between. This CDR3 contains 12 residues. CDR3 amino acids: CASSFTDTEAFF. The DNA for the CDR3 is TGTGCCAGCAGCTTTACCGACACTGAAGCTTTCTTT.

Ten or more counts support this clonotype. Here the CDR3 reads CSVWDRGFTDTQYF. CDR3 DNA: TGCAGCGTTTGGGACAGGGGATTCACAGATACGCAGTATTTT. The chain couples TRBV29-1 to TRBJ2-3; 10 bases are a match to TRBD1. Germline-derived CDR1 and CDR2 are SQVTM and ANQGSEA. The trim removed 5 bases at V and 2 bases at J, leaving 4 bases unmatched. This CDR3 has 14 amino acids.

A note on this clonotype: Just one base apart from a much larger clone, this may be a read error. Written as DNA, the CDR3 is TGTGCCAGCAGCTTAGAAGTGCCGGCGGGAGGGGACGTAGATACGCAGTATTTT. Translated, it gives CASSLEVPAGGDVDTQYF. The chain couples TRBV7-9 to TRBJ2-3, with 9 bases that match TRBD2. The CDR3 has 18 amino acids. V was clipped by 1 base and J by 5 bases; unmatched bases: 13. Germline V gene data show CDR1 as SEHNR and CDR2 as FQNEAQ (reference sequence).

This clonotype has a handful of counts. The chain combines TRBV2 with TRBJ2-5; D remains ambiguous. The CDR3 length is 14 residues. Trimming removed 4 bases from V and 2 bases from J, with 11 bases in between. Germline V gives CDR1 SNHLY, CDR2 FYNNEI. The CDR3 sequence: CASSVRVLQETQYF. The CDR3 DNA is TGTGCCAGCAGTGTTCGAGTATTACAAGAGACCCAGTACTTC.

This clonotype was recorded many times. An end of the junction differs from the germline gene, which may be a read error. This chain links TRBV28 with TRBJ2-5; the match to TRBD2 covers 10 bases. Germline V CDR1 and CDR2: MDHEN, SYDVKM. This CDR3 is 13 amino acids long. As DNA, the CDR3 is TGTGCCAGCAGTCCTGGCCTAGCGGGAGACGGGAACTTC. This encodes CASSPGLAGDGNF.

The chain employs TRBV7-3 and TRBJ2-1, with a possible D match to TRBD1 (5 bases). V lost 1 base to trimming and J lost 9 bases, with 10 bases between them. Germline V gives CDR1 SGHTA, CDR2 FQGTGA. The CDR3 extends over 13 amino acids. DNA of the CDR3: TGTGCCAGCAGCTTAAAGCCTGGGGCTGAGCAGTTCTTC. It encodes CASSLKPGAEQFF.

Concerning this clonotype itself: A much larger clone lies one base from this, so it may be a read error. The V gene is TRBV7-3, the J gene TRBJ2-4; D may correspond to TRBD1 or TRBD2 (6 bases each). Germline V gives CDR1 SGHTA, CDR2 FQGTGA. The CDR3 covers 15 residues. DNA of the CDR3: TGTGCCAGCAGCGAGGGGGAGGTGGGCAAAAACATTCTGTACTTC. As protein: CASSEGEVGKNILYF.

This clonotype was seen at least ten times. The chain employs TRBV28 and TRBJ2-7; D uncertain. The ends were cut back, 4 bases at V and 6 bases at J, with 22 bases in the middle. CDR1 is MDHEN, CDR2 SYDVKM, per germline. The CDR3 totals 16 residues. The CDR3 reads CASSSQERTLRFEQYF. The CDR3 DNA reads as TGTGCCAGCAGTTCGCAGGAGAGAACACTACGTTTCGAGCAGTACTTC.

This clonotype was observed a few times. CDR3: CASSLPAGLAGAGELFF. The DNA for the CDR3 is TGTGCCAGCAGCTTACCAGCGGGACTAGCGGGCGCCGGGGAGCTGTTTTTT. V and J are TRBV7-9 and TRBJ2-2; 12 bases are shared with TRBD2. With 2 bases clipped from V and 6 bases from J, the junction kept 7 bases outside the gene matches. The CDR3 length is 17 residues. Germline V CDR1 and CDR2: SEHNR, FQNEAQ (reference sequence).

The chain carries TRBV12-3 or TRBV12-4 and TRBJ1-5; maybe TRBD1 (5 bases). V shed 5 bases and J shed 3 bases, with 11 bases lying between them. The CDR3 sequence is 14 residues long. CDR3 amino acids: CASSGTGDNQPQHF. The CDR3 DNA is TGTGCCAGCAGTGGGACGGGGGACAATCAGCCCCAGCATTTT.

In the case of this clonotype: Possible read error: a much larger clone is one base away. The chain is built from TRBV29-1 and TRBJ2-1; possibly TRBD1 for D (5 bases). The CDR3 consists of 14 residues. Germline V gene data show CDR1 as SQVTM and CDR2 as ANQGSEA. V dropped 5 bases and J dropped 5 bases, with 16 bases sitting between them. The CDR3, as DNA: TGCAGCGTTAGGGGTTTACGAGTAAACAATGAGCAGTTCTTC. This codes for CSVRGLRVNNEQFF.

This clonotype was counted at least ten times. This rearrangement joins TRBV19 to TRBJ1-1, with a tentative D call TRBD1 (5 bases). V was cut by 5 bases and J by 3 bases, with 13 bases left in between. There are 14 residues in the CDR3. Germline V gives CDR1 LNHDA, CDR2 SQIVND (reference sequence). CDR3: CASSGTGGHTEAFF. The DNA for the CDR3 is TGTGCCAGTAGTGGGACCGGGGGACACACTGAAGCTTTCTTT.

This clonotype was recorded at least ten times. This sequence joins TRBV28 and TRBJ2-7, with TRBD2 as a possible D gene (5 bases). Trimming stripped 7 bases from V and 4 bases from J, with 8 bases between. This CDR3 contains 11 residues. Germline CDR1 and CDR2: MDHEN and SYDVKM. The CDR3, as DNA: TGTGCCAGCACTGGACTTTACGAGCAGTACTTC. Residues: CASTGLYEQYF.

The chain employs TRBV2 and TRBJ2-1; D is uncertain. The germline CDR1 and CDR2 sequences are SNHLY and FYNNEI. This CDR3 is 10 amino acids long. Deletions cut 7 bases from V and 13 bases from J, with 11 bases between. The CDR3 protein is CASTAEVQFF. The CDR3 nucleotides read TGTGCCAGCACGGCAGAGGTTCAGTTCTTC.

The chain employs TRBV20-1 and TRBJ2-3; D may correspond to TRBD1 or TRBD2 (5 bases each). CDR1 is DFQATT and CDR2 is SNEGSKA in the germline V gene (reference sequence). With 3 bases removed from V and 6 bases from J, the gap between germline ends came to 10 bases. The CDR3 runs to 12 residues. CDR3 sequence (DNA): TGCAGTGCTAGTTACGAGGGGGATACGCAGTATTTT. Its translation is CSASYEGDTQYF.

V usage is TRBV28 and J usage is TRBJ2-3, with 12 bases aligning to TRBD2. Germline trimming cut 6 bases from V and 2 bases from J; bases unmatched to any gene: 6. The germline V gene has CDR1 MDHEN and CDR2 SYDVKM. This CDR3 has 16 amino acids. Here the CDR3 reads CASSAGLAGHTDTQYF. The CDR3 coding sequence is TGTGCCAGCAGCGCTGGACTAGCGGGACACACAGATACGCAGTATTTT.

This clonotype occurred many times. This chain joins TRBV5-6 and TRBJ2-5; D gene uncertain. Trimming took 2 bases from V and 4 from J, leaving 15 bases between them. The CDR3 is made up of 15 amino acids. CDR1 is SGHDT and CDR2 is YYEEEE in the germline V gene. CDR3 sequence: CASSFNGGLSETQYF. For the CDR3, the DNA is TGTGCCAGCAGCTTTAACGGTGGCTTGTCAGAGACCCAGTACTTC.

This clonotype was seen repeatedly, ten times or more. The chain links TRBV27 to TRBJ1-5, with D possibly matching TRBD1 (6 bases). Trimming took 5 bases from V and 3 from J, leaving 14 bases between them. Germline V gene sequence: CDR1 MNHEY, CDR2 SMNVEV (reference sequence). The CDR3 runs 15 residues. CDR3 residues: CASSAVTGLNQPQHF. The CDR3 DNA reads TGTGCCAGCAGTGCTGTAACAGGGCTCAATCAGCCCCAGCATTTT.

This clonotype was found a few times. The V gene is TRBV9, the J gene TRBJ2-2; 7 bases are shared with TRBD2. V lost 3 bases and J lost 5; bases outside the gene matches: 7. Germline loops: CDR1 SGDLS, CDR2 YYNGEE. This CDR3 spans 15 amino acids. CDR3 nucleotide sequence: TGTGCCAGCAGCGGCACTAGCGCCCCAACCGGGGAGCTGTTTTTT. The encoded protein is CASSGTSAPTGELFF.

V and J are TRBV27 and TRBJ2-6; D remains unclear. Germline V gene data show CDR1 as MNHEY and CDR2 as SMNVEV (reference sequence). The CDR3 consists of 17 residues. V lost 4 bases, J lost 0 bases, and 13 bases lay in between. CDR3 sequence reads: CASSSSQYSSGANVLTF. The CDR3 nucleotides read TGTGCCAGCAGTTCATCTCAGTACAGCTCTGGGGCCAACGTCCTGACTTTC.

The genes are TRBV12-3 or TRBV12-4 and TRBJ2-5; D perhaps matches TRBD2 (6 bases). This CDR3 comprises 11 residues. V lost 5 bases to trimming and J lost 13 bases, with 14 bases between them. CDR3 DNA: TGTGCCAGCAGTCCTCTAGCGATTTTGTACTTC. Translated, it gives CASSPLAILYF.

The chain employs TRBV7-2 and TRBJ2-4; a possible D gene is TRBD1 (5 bases). CDR3 length equals 15 residues. V shed 3 bases and J shed 0 bases, with 9 bases lying between them. Per the germline V gene, CDR1 is SGHTA and CDR2 is FQGNSA. CDR3 in DNA: TGTGCCAGCAGCTTTGGGGCTTTAGCCAAAAACATTCAGTACTTC. As protein: CASSFGALAKNIQYF.